A selection of T cell receptor beta chains follows, all from one sample in a study of blood T cell repertoires in COVID-19. TCRdb's table, derived via immunoSEQ multiplex PCR, lists solely in-frame clones and lacks some. This table holds over 200,000 clones, 65% to 90% found once. The sequencing sample was made of peripheral blood. These receptors were taken from a man aged 45-65 years with COVID-19, enrolled during active disease. Both conserved end residues are part of each CDR3. The D gene is left open where the match is weak. Clone size is given for some rows only: seen once, a few or many times, or a class if the clone is expanded.

j_call v_call d_call clone_size cdr3_aa cdr3_nt
TRBJ2-1 TRBV25-1 TRBD2 . CASRPAGEYNEQFF TGTGCCAGCAGGCCAGCGGGAGAATACAATGAGCAGTTCTTC
TRBJ2-7 TRBV6-2/TRBV6-3 TRBD1 . CASSHWGTGYNEEQYF TGTGCCAGCAGTCACTGGGGGACAGGGTATAATGAGGAGCAGTACTTC
TRBJ2-7 TRBV24-1 TRBD1 . CATSDLRQGAYEQYF TGTGCCACCAGTGATTTGCGGCAGGGGGCCTACGAGCAGTACTTC
TRBJ1-6 TRBV27 TRBD1 . CASSLSQGANSPLHF TGTGCCAGCAGTTTATCCCAGGGGGCGAATTCACCCCTCCACTTT
TRBJ1-2 TRBV5-1 . . CASSTGHIGYGYTF TGCGCCAGCAGCACCGGACATATCGGCTATGGCTACACCTTC
TRBJ2-1 TRBV6-4 TRBD1 many CASSDSAQGADEQFF TGTGCCAGCAGTGACTCAGCACAGGGGGCGGATGAGCAGTTCTTC
TRBJ2-7 TRBV6-6 TRBD1 . CASTPGQGVYEQYF TGTGCCAGCACCCCGGGACAGGGGGTCTACGAGCAGTACTTC
TRBJ2-3 TRBV7-2 . . CASSSTGADTQYF TGTGCCAGCAGCTCGACAGGAGCAGATACGCAGTATTTT
TRBJ1-2 TRBV28 TRBD1 . CASSFGRTGAYGYTF TGTGCCAGCAGTTTTGGTCGGACAGGGGCATATGGCTACACCTTC
TRBJ1-3 TRBV6-6 . . CASSSGSSGNTIYF TGTGCCAGCAGTTCAGGGTCTTCTGGAAACACCATATATTTT
TRBJ2-3 TRBV18 . . CASSPGRAVTSTDTQYF TGTGCCAGCTCACCCGGGCGAGCGGTTACTAGCACAGATACGCAGTATTTT
TRBJ1-1 TRBV6-5 . . CGSAGHGSGNTEAFF TGTGGATCCGCCGGCCATGGGTCAGGGAACACTGAAGCTTTCTTT
TRBJ2-7 TRBV10-1 TRBD2 . CASSESTPGGDPYEQYF TGCGCCAGCAGTGAGTCGACTCCGGGGGGGGACCCCTACGAGCAGTACTTC
TRBJ2-1 TRBV5-4 TRBD2 . CASSPWGLAGVGEQFF TGTGCCAGCAGCCCGTGGGGACTAGCGGGAGTTGGTGAGCAGTTCTTC
TRBJ2-5 TRBV18 TRBD1 . CASSPWTGGLQETQYF TGTGCCAGCTCACCATGGACAGGGGGCCTCCAAGAGACCCAGTACTTC
TRBJ2-7 TRBV7-2 . . CASSPPNRGSYEQYF TGTGCCAGCAGCCCCCCGAATAGGGGGTCCTACGAGCAGTACTTC
TRBJ1-1 TRBV14 . . CASSQDRGSVNTEAFF TGTGCCAGCAGCCAAGATCGGGGTTCGGTGAACACTGAAGCTTTCTTT
TRBJ1-4 TRBV12-3/TRBV12-4 . few CASRGGVREKLFF TGTGCCAGCAGGGGGGGGGTACGCGAAAAACTGTTTTTT
TRBJ2-7 TRBV19 TRBD1 . CASSRTGGSYEQYF TGTGCCAGTAGTAGGACAGGCGGATCCTACGAGCAGTACTTC
TRBJ1-4 TRBV7-2 . . CASSVQGTNEKLFF TGTGCCAGCTCGGTTCAGGGAACTAATGAAAAACTGTTTTTT
TRBJ2-2 TRBV5-4 TRBD1 . CASSSDRGPIPGELFF TGTGCCAGCAGCTCCGACAGGGGCCCTATTCCCGGGGAGCTGTTTTTT
TRBJ1-4 TRBV7-9 TRBD1 . CASSPQFSRTGTTNEKLFF TGTGCCAGCAGCCCACAATTTTCCAGGACAGGGACAACTAATGAAAAACTGTTTTTT
TRBJ1-5 TRBV7-6 . . CASSLVAGSNQPQHF TGTGCCAGCAGCTTAGTAGCAGGGAGCAATCAGCCCCAGCATTTT